The clone carrying this T cell receptor (beta chain) showed up many times. The antigen remains unidentified. V was trimmed by 6 bases and J by 9 bases, leaving 14 bases between them. The CDR3 extends over 12 amino acids. The sample is drawn from a study of Graves' ophthalmopathy and Graves' hyperthyroidism. In the study overall: Peripheral blood was collected at initial diagnosis, before any treatment.

RNA transcripts were the template, and TCR beta CDR3 regions were amplified from them. The workflow started with a first-round RT-PCR run with HTBI primers and then moved on to a second-round multiplex PCR. TCRdb reanalysed the multiplex PCR reads using MiXCR and keeps one entry per CDR3 protein. This table has a few hundred thousand distinct CDR3 sequences, approximately 20% appearing once. Study-wide findings and caveats: Blood contained most expanded thyroid clonotypes exceeding 0.001 frequency.

Fresh peripheral blood, around 9.8 ml, was the PBMC source. V and J are TRBV12-3 or TRBV12-4 and TRBJ1-1; a weak D match, TRBD1 (5 bases). The source is a woman aged 18-29 years with Graves' ophthalmopathy. The sample was peripheral blood. The CDR3 bases are TGTGCCAGCAGCTTCGCGGGACCCCAAGCTTTCTTT. It codes for CASSFAGPQAFF.